The 29 T cell receptor beta chains below were found in one sample sequenced in a study of metastatic and nonmetastatic thyroid tumors. From the PCR reads, TCRdb re-called clones with MiXCR. Of under 20,000 clones listed, less than 40% are singletons. Thyroid surgery took place with no prior treatment in any patient. Input material: tumor tissue. The origin of the receptors is a male donor with papillary thyroid cancer or a benign thyroid nodule (not recorded which). Some clones in this sample may be carry-over from other donors' samples.

The chain has TRBV20-1 and TRBJ2-7; D might be TRBD1 (6 bases). The CDR3 runs 14 residues. V lost 3 bases and J 3 bases, leaving 15 bases between the germline ends. The germline V gene has CDR1 DFQATT and CDR2 SNEGSKA (reference sequence). The DNA of the CDR3 is TGCAGTGCTAGGAACCGGGACAAACGCTACGAGCAGTACTTC. This translates into CSARNRDKRYEQYF.

The chain couples TRBV11-3 to TRBJ2-2; TRBD2 agrees at 12 bases. Germline V gives CDR1 SGHNT, CDR2 YENEEA. The CDR3 is made up of 14 amino acids. Trimming cost V 8 bases and J 14 bases; bases outside gene matches: 12. The CDR3 coding sequence is TGTGCCAGCGCCCTAGCGGGAGGGAACGGGGCTCTGTTTTTT. Protein: CASALAGGNGALFF.

The genes are TRBV6-1 and TRBJ1-2, with D possibly being TRBD1 (5 bases). This CDR3 contains 16 residues. The V and J ends lost 7 bases and 9 bases respectively, with 27 bases between them. The germline V gene has CDR1 MNHNS and CDR2 SASEGT. The CDR3 loop is CASNVDRDGAIVSYTF. The CDR3 nucleotides read TGTGCCAGCAACGTTGATAGGGACGGGGCTATTGTAAGCTACACCTTC.

This clone was counted ten times or more. This sequence joins TRBV20-1 and TRBJ2-3, with 8 bases identical to TRBD2. This CDR3 comprises 14 residues. V was clipped by 5 bases and J by 6 bases; unmatched bases: 10. Germline CDR1 and CDR2: DFQATT and SNEGSKA (reference sequence). CDR3 bases: TGCAGTGCTTTCAGCGGGAGTAATAGGGATACGCAGTATTTT. This sequence encodes CSAFSGSNRDTQYF.

This clone was seen ten or more times. The chain combines TRBV28 with TRBJ1-5, with D unclear. V lost 4 bases, J lost 3 bases, and 7 bases lay in between. The length of the CDR3 is 13 residues. CDR1 is MDHEN and CDR2 is SYDVKM in the germline V gene. The CDR3 protein is CASSYPPNQPQHF. As DNA, the CDR3 is TGTGCCAGCAGTTATCCCCCCAATCAGCCCCAGCATTTT.

The V gene is TRBV6-2 or TRBV6-3, the J gene TRBJ2-7, with 11 positions matching TRBD1. J was trimmed by 2 bases and V by 0 bases; bases with no gene match: 0. This CDR3 is 15 amino acids long. In germline, CDR1 is MNHEY, CDR2 SVGEGT. CDR3 sequence reads: CASSYSDRGPYEQYF. The CDR3, as DNA: TGTGCCAGCAGTTACTCGGACAGGGGGCCCTACGAGCAGTACTTC.

This clone showed up many times. This sequence joins TRBV28 and TRBJ1-2, with 7 bases identical to TRBD1. V trimming: 2 bases; J trimming: 4 bases; junction bases outside the gene matches: 4. Germline V CDR1 and CDR2: MDHEN, SYDVKM. The CDR3 length is 14 residues. CDR3 DNA sequence: TGTGCCAGCAGTTTAGGGACAGTCATCTATGGCTACACCTTC. Its translation: CASSLGTVIYGYTF.

The chain uses TRBV20-1 and TRBJ2-2; TRBD1 aligns across 9 bases. This CDR3 has 14 residues. Germline V gene data show CDR1 as DFQATT and CDR2 as SNEGSKA (reference sequence). J lost 3 bases, V lost 1 base, and 0 bases had no gene match. CDR3: CSARGTGDTGELFF. The CDR3 bases are TGCAGTGCTAGAGGGACAGGGGACACCGGGGAGCTGTTTTTT.

This clone was counted many times. This chain connects TRBV7-8 to TRBJ2-5, with 10 nucleotides matching TRBD2. The CDR3 consists of 16 residues. Germline V gene data show CDR1 as SGHVS and CDR2 as FQNEAQ. The J segment lost 5 bases and the V segment lost 1 base, leaving 7 bases of the junction unmatched. The CDR3 nucleotides read TGTGCCAGCAGCTTAGTTCGACTAGCGGGTGTGGAGACCCAGTACTTC. It codes for CASSLVRLAGVETQYF.

The chain joins TRBV5-1 to TRBJ2-7, with D tentatively TRBD2 (5 bases). V was shortened by 4 bases and J by 6 bases, with 26 bases between the two germline ends. Looked up from germline, CDR1 is SGHRS and CDR2 is YFSETQ. The CDR3 has 17 residues. The CDR3 DNA reads TGCGCCAGCAGCCGACAAGTGTCGGGGTCTACCGTCGGCGAGCAGTACTTC. It specifies CASSRQVSGSTVGEQYF.

This clone is medium-sized. This chain connects TRBV28 to TRBJ2-7; D is tentatively TRBD1 or TRBD2 (5 bases each). Germline V gene lookup returns CDR1 MDHEN and CDR2 SYDVKM. This CDR3 has 15 amino acids. Trimming cost V 8 bases and J 1 base, with 18 bases left between them. DNA of the CDR3: TGTGCCAGCCGCCGGCCGGGACGGAGTTCCTACGAGCAGTACTTC. This translates into CASRRPGRSSYEQYF.

Many counts were recorded for this clone. V is TRBV29-1 and J is TRBJ1-2; a possible D gene is TRBD1 (5 bases). The CDR3 is made up of 11 amino acids. Germline lookup yields CDR1 SQVTM and CDR2 ANQGSEA. V was clipped by 7 bases and J by 12 bases, with 18 bases between them. DNA of the CDR3: TGCAGCGCGCGCTCCGGGGGGACGGACACCTTC. Amino acids: CSARSGGTDTF. Full variable domain (outside the CDR3, taken from reference TRBV29-1 and TRBJ1-2): SAVISQKPSRDICQRGTSLTIQCQVDSQVTMMFWYRQQPGQSLTLIATANQGSEATYESGFVIDKFPISRPNLTFSTLTVSNMSPEDSSIYLCSARSGGTDTFGSGTRLTVV.

Comments on this clone: This may arise from a read error, as a much more abundant clone is one base away. V is TRBV2 and J is TRBJ2-2, with D uncertain. This CDR3 has 12 residues. CDR1 and CDR2 (germline): SNHLY, FYNNEI. V was shortened by 6 bases and J by 6 bases, with 8 bases between the two germline ends. The DNA for the CDR3 is TGTGCCAGCAGATACGAGCCCGGGGAGCTGTTTTTT. Translating it yields CASRYEPGELFF.

On this clone itself: Because it lacks the conserved phenylalanine or tryptophan at the end, this CDR3 is likely a read error. The rearrangement uses TRBV2 and TRBJ2-3; the match to TRBD2 covers 7 bases. The V segment lost 2 bases and the J segment 5 bases; nucleotides outside the gene matches: 16. The CDR3 contains 18 residues. The germline gives CDR1 SNHLY, CDR2 FYNNEI. The CDR3 loop is CASSERAGVVLAKDTQYI. CDR3 nucleotides: TGTGCCAGCAGTGAACGTGCGGGAGTGGTTCTAGCCAAAGATACGCAGTATATT.

A word on this clone: At one of its ends the junction is not consistent with the germline gene, which may arise from a read error. The CDR3 loop reads CTSRPGLGTGAADGGYTF. The CDR3 DNA is TGTACCAGCCGCCCGGGTCTAGGGACAGGGGCCGCGGATGGTGGCTACACCTTC. V and J are TRBV2 and TRBJ1-2; 10 bases line up with TRBD1. Germline loops: CDR1 SNHLY, CDR2 FYNNEI. This CDR3 region has 18 residues.

The gene calls are TRBV11-2 and TRBJ2-3, with 8 bases fitting TRBD2. From germline, CDR1 is SGHAT and CDR2 FQNNGV. V gave up 5 bases and J gave up 5 bases; unmatched junction bases: 12. This CDR3 region has 16 residues. In nucleotides, the CDR3 is TGTGCCAGCAGCCGACTGCGTAGCGGGAATATAGATACGCAGTATTTT. Protein product: CASSRLRSGNIDTQYF. The variable domain in full, with the rest retrieved from reference TRBV11-2 and TRBJ2-3, is EAGVAQSPRYKIIEKRQSVAFWCNPISGHATLYWYQQILGQGPKLLIQFQNNGVVDDSQLPKDRFSAERLKGVDSTLKIQPAKLEDSAVYLCASSRLRSGNIDTQYFGPGTRLTVL.

In the case of this clone: The junction does not match germline at one end; this may be a read error. V usage is TRBV20-1 and J usage is TRBJ2-3; 13 bases fit TRBD2. There are 15 residues in the CDR3. Germline-derived CDR1 and CDR2 are DFQATT and SNEGSKA (reference sequence). DNA of the CDR3: TGCAGTGCCTCCCGACTAGCGGGAGGAAAAGATCCGCAGTATTTT. Translated, it gives CSASRLAGGKDPQYF.

The chain is built from TRBV5-1 and TRBJ2-7; tentatively, D is TRBD1 (6 bases). The CDR3 is made up of 16 amino acids. Trimming cost V 2 bases and J 9 bases, with 24 bases left between them. Germline CDR1 is SGHRS and CDR2 is YFSETQ. This CDR3 is CASSLGVGTPEVGQYF. CDR3 DNA sequence: TGCGCCAGCAGCTTAGGCGTCGGGACACCTGAGGTGGGGCAGTACTTC.

The rearrangement uses TRBV28 and TRBJ2-1, with D uncertain. V dropped 5 bases and J dropped 10 bases, with 9 bases sitting between them. The CDR3 totals 11 residues. Germline V gene lookup returns CDR1 MDHEN and CDR2 SYDVKM. The CDR3 is CASSTGREQFF. CDR3 coding DNA: TGTGCCAGCAGTACCGGACGGGAGCAGTTCTTC.

In its sample, this clone was seen a few times. The genes are TRBV10-3 and TRBJ1-1; D is uncertain. This CDR3 spans 13 amino acids. V dropped 0 bases and J dropped 5 bases, with 7 bases sitting between them. Germline lookup yields CDR1 ENHRY and CDR2 SYGVKD. The CDR3 region has the DNA TGTGCCATCAGTGAGTCACGGGAGACTGAAGCTTTCTTT. Encoded protein: CAISESRETEAFF.

The chain is built from TRBV4-1 and TRBJ2-7; D is perhaps TRBD1 or TRBD2 (5 bases each). V lost 6 bases, J lost 4 bases, and 19 bases lay in between. CDR3 length: 15 residues. CDR1 is MGHRA and CDR2 is YSYEKL in the germline V gene. For the CDR3, the DNA is TGCGCCAGCAGTATCCGAAGGGGAGAGCAGTACGAGCAGTACTTC. This translates into CASSIRRGEQYEQYF.

This clone was counted many times. J is TRBJ1-2 and V is TRBV9, with D perhaps matching TRBD1 (5 bases). The germline V gene encodes CDR1 SGDLS and CDR2 YYNGEE. The CDR3 is 13 amino acids. Trimming removed 3 bases at V and 4 bases at J, with 10 bases between. CDR3 loop: CASSAGFLYGYTF. The CDR3 DNA reads as TGTGCCAGCAGCGCAGGGTTCCTCTATGGCTACACCTTC.

This clone was seen a handful of times. V gene TRBV2 combines with J gene TRBJ2-2, with D perhaps matching TRBD2 (6 bases). The CDR3 loop spans 13 amino acids. Between the trimmed V and J ends, which lost 6 bases and 5 bases, there was a span of 10 bases. Germline-derived CDR1 and CDR2 are SNHLY and FYNNEI. The CDR3 DNA sequence: TGTGCCAGCAGGGCGACTAGTACCGGGGAGCTGTTTTTT. Its translation is CASRATSTGELFF.

This clone was recorded at least ten times. V is TRBV3-1 and J is TRBJ2-5; D is ambiguous. Germline CDR1 and CDR2: LGHDT and YNNKEL (reference sequence). V was trimmed by 4 bases and J by 5 bases, leaving 14 bases between them. The CDR3 is made up of 14 amino acids. The CDR3 protein is CASSRRTAGETQYF. CDR3 nucleotide sequence: TGTGCCAGCAGCCGTAGGACGGCCGGGGAGACCCAGTACTTC.

This clone was seen once. The junction differs from germline at one of its ends, possibly a read error. V is TRBV2 and J is TRBJ2-7; 7 nucleotides align to TRBD2. The CDR3 contains 14 residues. The germline V gene has CDR1 SNHLY and CDR2 FYNNEI. The chain's CDR3 is CASPAGRGPYAQYF. In DNA form, the CDR3 reads TGTGCAAGCCCCGCGGGGAGGGGCCCCTACGCGCAGTACTTC. The complete variable domain, with remaining parts taken from reference TRBV2 and TRBJ2-7, reads EPEVTQTPSHQVTQMGQEVILRCVPISNHLYFYWYRQILGQKVEFLVSFYNNEISEKSEIFDDQFSVERPDGSNFTLKIRSTKLEDSAMYFCASPAGRGPYAQYFGPGTRLTVT.

By frequency in the sample, this clone is medium-sized. The genes are TRBV11-2 and TRBJ2-7; 7 bases agree with TRBD1. Per the germline V gene, CDR1 is SGHAT and CDR2 is FQNNGV. The CDR3 sequence is 14 residues long. Losses at the gene ends were 3 bases for V and 3 bases for J; bases not matched to a gene: 5. CDR3 coding DNA: TGTGCCAGCAGCTTTGCAGACAGGGTCTACGAGCAGTACTTC. This gives the protein CASSFADRVYEQYF. Full variable domain (outside the CDR3, taken from reference TRBV11-2 and TRBJ2-7): EAGVAQSPRYKIIEKRQSVAFWCNPISGHATLYWYQQILGQGPKLLIQFQNNGVVDDSQLPKDRFSAERLKGVDSTLKIQPAKLEDSAVYLCASSFADRVYEQYFGPGTRLTVT.

This clone was counted between two and nine times. As the CDR3 is not closed by the conserved phenylalanine or tryptophan, this likely results from a read error. The V gene is TRBV28, the J gene TRBJ2-2; the match to TRBD2 covers 11 bases. There are 15 residues in the CDR3. V shed 4 bases and J 9 bases; nucleotides not matched to a gene: 7. In germline, CDR1 is MDHEN, CDR2 SYDVKM. The CDR3 reads CASSSGTSGSWELFS. CDR3 coding DNA: TGTGCCAGCAGTTCCGGGACTAGCGGTTCGTGGGAGCTGTTTTCT.

V gene TRBV27 combines with J gene TRBJ2-2, with 9 nucleotides matching TRBD2. Germline V gene data show CDR1 as MNHEY and CDR2 as SMNVEV (reference sequence). V lost 3 bases, J lost 5 bases, and 1 base stayed unmatched. This CDR3 is built from 14 residues. The CDR3 region is CASSLAGGTGELFF. CDR3 DNA sequence: TGTGCCAGCAGTTTGGCGGGAGGGACCGGGGAGCTGTTTTTT.

A few counts support this clone. The V call is TRBV6-1, the J call TRBJ1-1; D unclear. V lost 3 bases and J 12 bases, leaving 17 bases between the germline ends. The CDR3 is 13 amino acids. CDR1 is MNHNS and CDR2 is SASEGT in the germline V gene. The CDR3 region is CASSEEEVAESFF. The CDR3 bases are TGTGCCAGCAGTGAGGAAGAGGTGGCGGAATCTTTCTTT.